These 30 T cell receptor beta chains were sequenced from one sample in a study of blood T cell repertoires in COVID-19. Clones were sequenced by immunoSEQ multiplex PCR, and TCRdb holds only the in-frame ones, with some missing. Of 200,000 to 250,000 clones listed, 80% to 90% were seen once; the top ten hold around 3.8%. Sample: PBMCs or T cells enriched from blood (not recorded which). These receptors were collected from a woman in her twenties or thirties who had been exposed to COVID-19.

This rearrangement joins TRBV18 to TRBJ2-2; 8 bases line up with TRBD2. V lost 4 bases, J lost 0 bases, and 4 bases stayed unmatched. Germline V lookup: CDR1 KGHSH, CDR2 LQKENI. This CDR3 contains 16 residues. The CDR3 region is CASSRLSGANTGELFF. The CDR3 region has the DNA TGTGCCAGCTCACGCCTTAGCGGGGCGAACACCGGGGAGCTGTTTTTT. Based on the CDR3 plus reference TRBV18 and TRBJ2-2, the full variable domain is NAGVMQNPRHLVRRRGQEARLRCSPMKGHSHVYWYRQLPEEGLKFMVYLQKENIIDESGMPKERFSAEFPKEGPSILRIQQVVRGDSAAYFCASSRLSGANTGELFFGEGSRLTVL.

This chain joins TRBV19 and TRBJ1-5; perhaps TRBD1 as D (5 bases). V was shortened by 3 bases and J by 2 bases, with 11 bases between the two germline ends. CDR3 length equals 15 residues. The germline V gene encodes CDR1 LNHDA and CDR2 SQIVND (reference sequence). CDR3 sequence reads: CASSIGRVGNQPQHF. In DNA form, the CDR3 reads TGTGCCAGTAGTATCGGCAGGGTAGGCAATCAGCCCCAGCATTTT.

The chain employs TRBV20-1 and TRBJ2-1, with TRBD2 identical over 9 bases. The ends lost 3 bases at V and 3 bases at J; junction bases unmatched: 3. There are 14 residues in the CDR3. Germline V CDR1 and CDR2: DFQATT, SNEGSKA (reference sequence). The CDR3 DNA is TGCAGTGCTAGTCCTAGCGGGAACTACAATGAGCAGTTCTTC. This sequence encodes CSASPSGNYNEQFF.

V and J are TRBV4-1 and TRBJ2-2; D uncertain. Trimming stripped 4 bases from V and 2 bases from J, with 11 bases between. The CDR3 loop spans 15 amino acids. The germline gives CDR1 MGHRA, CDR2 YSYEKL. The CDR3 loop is CASSLSETNTGELFF. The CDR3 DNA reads TGCGCCAGCAGCCTCTCCGAGACAAACACCGGGGAGCTGTTTTTT.

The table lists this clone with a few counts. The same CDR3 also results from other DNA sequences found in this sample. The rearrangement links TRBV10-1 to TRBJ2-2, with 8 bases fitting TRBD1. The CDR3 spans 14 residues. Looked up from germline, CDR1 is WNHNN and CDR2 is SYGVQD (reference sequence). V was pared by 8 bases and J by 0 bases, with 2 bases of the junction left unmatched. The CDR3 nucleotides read TGCGCCAGCCGGGGACAGGCGAACACCGGGGAGCTGTTTTTT. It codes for CASRGQANTGELFF.

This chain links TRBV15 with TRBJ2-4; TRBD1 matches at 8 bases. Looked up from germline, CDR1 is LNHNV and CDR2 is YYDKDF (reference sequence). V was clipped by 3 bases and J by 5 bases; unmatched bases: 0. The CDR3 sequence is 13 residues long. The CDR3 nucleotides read TGTGCCACCAGCAGGGGACAGGAAAACATTCAGTACTTC. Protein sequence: CATSRGQENIQYF.

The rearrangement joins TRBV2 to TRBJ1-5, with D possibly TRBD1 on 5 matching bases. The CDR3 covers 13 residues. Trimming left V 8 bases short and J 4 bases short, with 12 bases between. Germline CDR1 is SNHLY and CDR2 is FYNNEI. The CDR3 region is CASSLQGNQPQHF. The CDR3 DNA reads TGTGCCAGCTCACTGCAGGGTAATCAGCCCCAGCATTTT.

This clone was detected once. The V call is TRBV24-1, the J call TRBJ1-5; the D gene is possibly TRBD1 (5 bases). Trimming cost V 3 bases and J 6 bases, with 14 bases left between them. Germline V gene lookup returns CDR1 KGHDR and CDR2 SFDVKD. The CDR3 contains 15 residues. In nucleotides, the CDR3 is TGTGCCACCAGTGATGGGGCAGGTGTCGGTCAGCCCCAGCATTTT. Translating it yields CATSDGAGVGQPQHF.

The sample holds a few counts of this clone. In DNA, the CDR3 is TGTGCCAGCAGTGAAGATTATCAGAGCACAGATACGCAGTATTTT. The encoded protein is CASSEDYQSTDTQYF. V usage is TRBV25-1 and J usage is TRBJ2-3; no reliable D call. Germline CDR1 reads MGHDK; CDR2 reads SYGVNS. Trimming stripped 2 bases from V and 0 bases from J, with 9 bases between. CDR3 size: 15 residues.

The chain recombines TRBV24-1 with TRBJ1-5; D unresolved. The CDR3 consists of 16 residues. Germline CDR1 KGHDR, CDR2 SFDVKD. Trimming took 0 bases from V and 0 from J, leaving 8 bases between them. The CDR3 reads CATSDLQWHSNQPQHF. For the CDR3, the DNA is TGTGCCACCAGTGATTTGCAATGGCATAGCAATCAGCCCCAGCATTTT.

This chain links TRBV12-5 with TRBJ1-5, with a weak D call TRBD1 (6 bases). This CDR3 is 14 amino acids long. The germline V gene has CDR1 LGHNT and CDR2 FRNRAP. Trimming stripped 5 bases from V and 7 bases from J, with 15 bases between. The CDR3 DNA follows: TGTGCTAGTGGTCTCCTTACAGGGAACCAGCCCCAGCATTTT. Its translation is CASGLLTGNQPQHF. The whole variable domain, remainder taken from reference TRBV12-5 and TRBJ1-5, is DARVTQTPRHKVTEMGQEVTMRCQPILGHNTVFWYRQTMMQGLELLAYFRNRAPLDDSGMPKDRFSAEMPDATLATLKIQPSEPRDSAVYFCASGLLTGNQPQHFGDGTRLSIL.

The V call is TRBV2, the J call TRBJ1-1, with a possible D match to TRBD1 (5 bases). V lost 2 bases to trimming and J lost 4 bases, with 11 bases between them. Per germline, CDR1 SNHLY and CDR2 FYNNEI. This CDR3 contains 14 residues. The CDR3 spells CASSERAGITEAFF. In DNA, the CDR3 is TGTGCCAGCAGTGAACGGGCAGGGATCACTGAAGCTTTCTTT. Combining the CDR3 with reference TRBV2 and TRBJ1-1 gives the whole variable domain EPEVTQTPSHQVTQMGQEVILRCVPISNHLYFYWYRQILGQKVEFLVSFYNNEISEKSEIFDDQFSVERPDGSNFTLKIRSTKLEDSAMYFCASSERAGITEAFFGQGTRLTVV.

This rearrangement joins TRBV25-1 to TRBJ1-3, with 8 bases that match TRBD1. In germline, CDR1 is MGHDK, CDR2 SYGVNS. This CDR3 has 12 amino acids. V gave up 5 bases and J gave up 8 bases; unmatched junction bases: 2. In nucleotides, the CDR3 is TGTGCCAGCAGTAGCAGGGGGCACACCATATATTTT. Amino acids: CASSSRGHTIYF. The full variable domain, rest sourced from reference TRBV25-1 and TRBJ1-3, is EADIYQTPRYLVIGTGKKITLECSQTMGHDKMYWYQQDPGMELHLIHYSYGVNSTEKGDLSSESTVSRIRTEHFPLTLESARPSHTSQYLCASSSRGHTIYFGEGSWLTVV.

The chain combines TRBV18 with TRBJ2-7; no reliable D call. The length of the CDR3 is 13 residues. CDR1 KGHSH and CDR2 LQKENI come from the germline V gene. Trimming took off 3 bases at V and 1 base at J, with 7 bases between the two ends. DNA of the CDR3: TGTGCCAGCTCACCGCCCCAGTCCTACGAGCAGTACTTC. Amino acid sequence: CASSPPQSYEQYF.

The CDR3 bases are TGTGCCATCAGTGCCTCCCGTAGCGGACTCACAGATACGCAGTATTTT. Protein: CAISASRSGLTDTQYF. V and J are TRBV10-3 and TRBJ2-3; D might be TRBD2 (6 bases). Trimming cost V 4 bases and J 2 bases, with 16 bases left between them. CDR1 and CDR2 (germline): ENHRY, SYGVKD. The CDR3 extends over 16 amino acids.

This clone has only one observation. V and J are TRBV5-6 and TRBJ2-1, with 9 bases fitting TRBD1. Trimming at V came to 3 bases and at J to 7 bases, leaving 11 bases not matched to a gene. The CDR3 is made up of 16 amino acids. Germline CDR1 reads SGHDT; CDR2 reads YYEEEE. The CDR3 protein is CASSSTIRDRVNEQFF. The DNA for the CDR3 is TGTGCCAGCAGCTCTACAATCCGGGACAGGGTGAATGAGCAGTTCTTC.

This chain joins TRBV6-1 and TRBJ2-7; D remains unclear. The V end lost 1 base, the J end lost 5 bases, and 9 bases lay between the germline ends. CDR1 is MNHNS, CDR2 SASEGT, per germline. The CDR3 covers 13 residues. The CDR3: CASSEGGFHEQYF. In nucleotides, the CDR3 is TGTGCCAGCAGTGAAGGTGGCTTCCACGAGCAGTACTTC.

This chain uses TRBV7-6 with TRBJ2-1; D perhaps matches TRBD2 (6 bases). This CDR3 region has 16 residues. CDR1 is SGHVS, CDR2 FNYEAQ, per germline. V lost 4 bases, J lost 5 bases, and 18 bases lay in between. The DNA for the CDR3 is TGTGCCAGCAGCTCCCTAAAGGGACTGTCTCACAATGAGCAGTTCTTC. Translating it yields CASSSLKGLSHNEQFF. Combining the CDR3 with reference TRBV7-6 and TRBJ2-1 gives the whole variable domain GAGVSQSPRYKVTKRGQDVALRCDPISGHVSLYWYRQALGQGPEFLTYFNYEAQQDKSGLPNDRFSAERPEGSISTLTIQRTEQRDSAMYRCASSSLKGLSHNEQFFGPGTRLTVL.

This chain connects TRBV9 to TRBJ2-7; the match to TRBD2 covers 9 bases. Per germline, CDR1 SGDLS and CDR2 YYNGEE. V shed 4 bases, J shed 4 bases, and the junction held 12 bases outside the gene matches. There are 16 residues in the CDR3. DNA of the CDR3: TGTGCCAGCAGCCCCAGATTAGCGGGAGTTAGTTACGAGCAGTACTTC. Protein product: CASSPRLAGVSYEQYF. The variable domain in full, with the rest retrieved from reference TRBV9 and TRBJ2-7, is DSGVTQTPKHLITATGQRVTLRCSPRSGDLSVYWYQQSLDQGLQFLIQYYNGEERAKGNILERFSAQQFPDLHSELNLSSLELGDSALYFCASSPRLAGVSYEQYFGPGTRLTVT.

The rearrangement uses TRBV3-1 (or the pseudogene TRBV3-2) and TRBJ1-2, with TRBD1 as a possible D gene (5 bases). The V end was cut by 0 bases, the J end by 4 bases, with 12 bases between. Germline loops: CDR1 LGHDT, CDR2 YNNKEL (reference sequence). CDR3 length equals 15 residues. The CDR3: CASSQDPGGGYGYTF. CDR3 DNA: TGTGCCAGCAGCCAAGACCCTGGGGGAGGCTATGGCTACACCTTC.

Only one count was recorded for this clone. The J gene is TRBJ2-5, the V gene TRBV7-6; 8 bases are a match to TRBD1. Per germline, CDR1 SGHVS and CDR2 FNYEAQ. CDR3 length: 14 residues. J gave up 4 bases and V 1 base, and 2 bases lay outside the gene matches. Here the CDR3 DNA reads TGTGCCAGCAGCTTAGGGACAGGGTTAGAGACCCAGTACTTC. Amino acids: CASSLGTGLETQYF.

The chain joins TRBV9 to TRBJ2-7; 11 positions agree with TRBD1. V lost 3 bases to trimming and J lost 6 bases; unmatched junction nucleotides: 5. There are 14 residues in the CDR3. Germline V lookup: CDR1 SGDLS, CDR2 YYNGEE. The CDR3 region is CASSGTGGFREQYF. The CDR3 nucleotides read TGTGCCAGCAGCGGGACAGGGGGCTTTCGCGAGCAGTACTTC.

CDR3 in amino acids: CASSLSARAGQGYEQYF. The CDR3 DNA sequence: TGTGCCAGCAGTTTATCGGCCAGGGCGGGACAGGGTTACGAGCAGTACTTC. V usage is TRBV27 and J usage is TRBJ2-7; TRBD1 matches at 9 bases. V shed 0 bases and J 4 bases; nucleotides not matched to a gene: 10. Germline V lookup: CDR1 MNHEY, CDR2 SMNVEV (reference sequence). CDR3 length equals 17 residues.

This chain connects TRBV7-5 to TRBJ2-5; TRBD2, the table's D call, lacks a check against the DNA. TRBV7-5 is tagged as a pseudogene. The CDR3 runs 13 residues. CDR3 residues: CARSTTSAETQYF. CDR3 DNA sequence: TGTGCCAGAAGCACGACTAGTGCGGAGACCCAGTACTTC.

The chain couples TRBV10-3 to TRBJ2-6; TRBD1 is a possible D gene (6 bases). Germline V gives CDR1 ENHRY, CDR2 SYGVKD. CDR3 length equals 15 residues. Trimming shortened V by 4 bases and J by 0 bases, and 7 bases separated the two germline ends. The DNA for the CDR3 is TGTGCCATCAGTGGACAGGTCTCTGGGGCCAACGTCCTGACTTTC. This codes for CAISGQVSGANVLTF.

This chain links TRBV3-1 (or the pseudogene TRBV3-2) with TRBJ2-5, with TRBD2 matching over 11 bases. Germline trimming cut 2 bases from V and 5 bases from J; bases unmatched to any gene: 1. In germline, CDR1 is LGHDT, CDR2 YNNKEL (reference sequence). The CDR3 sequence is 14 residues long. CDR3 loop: CASSQTSGSETQYF. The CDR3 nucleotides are TGTGCCAGCAGCCAAACTAGCGGGAGTGAGACCCAGTACTTC.

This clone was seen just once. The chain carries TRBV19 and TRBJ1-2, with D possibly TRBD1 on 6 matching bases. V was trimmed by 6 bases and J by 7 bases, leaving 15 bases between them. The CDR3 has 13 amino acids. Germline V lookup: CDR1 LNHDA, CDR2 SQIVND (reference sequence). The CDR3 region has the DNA TGTGCCAGTAGCAACACAGGGTCGGCTGGCTACACCTTC. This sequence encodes CASSNTGSAGYTF. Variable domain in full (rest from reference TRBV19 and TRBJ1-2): DGGITQSPKYLFRKEGQNVTLSCEQNLNHDAMYWYRQDPGQGLRLIYYSQIVNDFQKGDIAEGYSVSREKKESFPLTVTSAQKNPTAFYLCASSNTGSAGYTFGSGTRLTVV.

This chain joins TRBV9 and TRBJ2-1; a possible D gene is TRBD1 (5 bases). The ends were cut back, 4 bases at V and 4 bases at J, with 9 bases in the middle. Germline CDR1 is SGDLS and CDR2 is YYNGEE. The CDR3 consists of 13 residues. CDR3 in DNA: TGTGCCAGCAGCTCAGACAGTTACAATGAGCAGTTCTTC. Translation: CASSSDSYNEQFF.

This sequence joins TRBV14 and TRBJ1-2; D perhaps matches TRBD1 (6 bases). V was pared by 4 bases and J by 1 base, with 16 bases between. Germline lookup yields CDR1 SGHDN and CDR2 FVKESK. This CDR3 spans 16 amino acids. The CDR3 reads CASSPQGDIYNYGYTF. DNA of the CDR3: TGTGCCAGCAGCCCACAGGGAGACATCTATAACTATGGCTACACCTTC.

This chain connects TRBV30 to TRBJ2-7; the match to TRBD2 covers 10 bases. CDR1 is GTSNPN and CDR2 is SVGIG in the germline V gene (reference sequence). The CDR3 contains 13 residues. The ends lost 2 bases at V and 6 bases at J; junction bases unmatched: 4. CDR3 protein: CAWSHSGRGEQYF. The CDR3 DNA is TGTGCCTGGAGTCACAGCGGGAGGGGCGAGCAGTACTTC.